This TCR beta chain comes out of a study of cytomegalovirus exposure and HLA in healthy donors. Study results and limitations: Among immune exposure information, only CMV serostatus was available.

The V gene's germline CDR1 is KGHSH and CDR2 LQKENI. The CDR3 loop spans 15 amino acids. The V end was cut by 1 base, the J end by 2 bases, with 10 bases between. Primers included in the PCR were 60 Vbeta and 13 Jbeta primers. The table came from immunoSEQ multiplex PCR; TCRdb's copy has only in-frame clones and leaves some out. The sample lists 100,000 to 150,000 clones, more than 75% occurring once. As to this clone: The antigen remains undetermined.

The rearrangement uses TRBV18 and TRBJ2-3; D is perhaps TRBD2 (6 bases). Sequences were obtained from PBMCs. The source of this sequence is a female donor in good health and CMV-seronegative. CDR3 sequence reads: CASSPLGGTTDTQYF. The CDR3 coding sequence is TGTGCCAGCTCACCACTCGGAGGGACCACAGATACGCAGTATTTT.